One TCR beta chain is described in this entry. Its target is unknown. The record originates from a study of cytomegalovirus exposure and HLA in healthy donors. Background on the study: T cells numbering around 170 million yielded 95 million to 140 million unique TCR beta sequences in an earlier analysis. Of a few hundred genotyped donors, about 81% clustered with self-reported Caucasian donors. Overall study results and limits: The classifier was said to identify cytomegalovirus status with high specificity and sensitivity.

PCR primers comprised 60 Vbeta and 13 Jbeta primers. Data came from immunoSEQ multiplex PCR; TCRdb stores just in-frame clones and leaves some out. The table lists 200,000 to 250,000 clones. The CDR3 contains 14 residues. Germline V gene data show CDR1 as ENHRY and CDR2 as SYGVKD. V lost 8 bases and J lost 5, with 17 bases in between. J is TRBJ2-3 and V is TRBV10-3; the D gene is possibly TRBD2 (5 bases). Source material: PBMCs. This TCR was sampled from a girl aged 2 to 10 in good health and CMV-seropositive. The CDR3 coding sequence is TGTGCCATCCAGGACCGGGGAAAGGGAGATACGCAGTATTTT. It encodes CAIQDRGKGDTQYF.